The entry below gives a single TCR beta chain sequence along with its context. Its specificity is unknown. CDR3 length equals 14 residues. Looked up from germline, CDR1 is MNHNS and CDR2 is SASEGT. The data belong to a study of CXCR3-negative and CXCR3-positive naive CD8 T cells. The study's findings and limits: Memory cells differed in TRBV-TRBJ usage, but naive CXCR3-negative and CXCR3-positive cells had similar usage. The study found more hydrophobic TRB CDR3s in CXCR3-positive naive cells than in CXCR3-negative naive cells. Expression of CXCR3 was partially reduced after cryopreservation, and fresh PBMCs were used in most assays.

With UMI labels, 5' RACE was used to prepare the TRB cDNA libraries. TCRdb reanalyzed the 5' RACE reads and collapses them to one entry per CDR3 protein, without DNA. This sample's table has around 63,000 distinct CDR3 sequences. The chain employs TRBV6-1 and TRBJ2-5; TCRdb proposes TRBD2, but this gene call is untestable without DNA. The sample was naive CXCR3+ CD8+ T cells from blood. Subset noted: CD45RO-CCR7+CD27+CD95- naive CD8+ T cells expressing CXCR3 (TNR3+). The TCR comes from a human donor in good health. Some clones in this sample may be carry-over from other donors' samples. The CDR3 protein is CASSEGGDWETQYF.